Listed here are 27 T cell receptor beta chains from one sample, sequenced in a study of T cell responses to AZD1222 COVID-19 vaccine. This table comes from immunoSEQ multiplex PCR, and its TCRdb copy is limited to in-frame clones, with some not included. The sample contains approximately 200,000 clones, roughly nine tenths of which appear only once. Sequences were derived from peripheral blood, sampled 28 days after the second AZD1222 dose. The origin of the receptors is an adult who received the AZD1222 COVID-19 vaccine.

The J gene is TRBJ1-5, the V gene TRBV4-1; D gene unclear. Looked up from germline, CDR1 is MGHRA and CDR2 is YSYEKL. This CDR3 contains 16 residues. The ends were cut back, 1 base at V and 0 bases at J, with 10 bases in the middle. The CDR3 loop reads CASSQGPLYSNQPQHF. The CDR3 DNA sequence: TGCGCCAGCAGCCAAGGCCCCCTTTATAGCAATCAGCCCCAGCATTTT.

In DNA form, the CDR3 reads TGTGCCAGCAGCTTAAGCCCGACCACAGATACGCAGTATTTT. Translated: CASSLSPTTDTQYF. The rearrangement joins TRBV7-2 to TRBJ2-3; D unclear. The CDR3 is 14 amino acids. Trimming pared 2 bases from V and 2 bases from J, leaving 8 bases between. Germline CDR1 reads SGHTA; CDR2 reads FQGNSA.

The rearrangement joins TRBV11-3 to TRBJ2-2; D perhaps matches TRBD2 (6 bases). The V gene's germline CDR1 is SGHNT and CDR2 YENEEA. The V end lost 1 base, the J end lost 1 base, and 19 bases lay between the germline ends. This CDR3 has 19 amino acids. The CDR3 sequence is CASSLGGWRERMNTGELFF. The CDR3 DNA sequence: TGTGCCAGCAGCTTAGGGGGGTGGAGGGAGCGAATGAACACCGGGGAGCTGTTTTTT.

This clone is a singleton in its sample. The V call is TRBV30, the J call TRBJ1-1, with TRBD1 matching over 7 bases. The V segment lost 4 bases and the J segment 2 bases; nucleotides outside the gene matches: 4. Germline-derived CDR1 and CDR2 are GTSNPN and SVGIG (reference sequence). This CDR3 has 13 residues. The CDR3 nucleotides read TGTGCCTGGACCCACAGGGGAAACACTGAAGCTTTCTTT. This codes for CAWTHRGNTEAFF.

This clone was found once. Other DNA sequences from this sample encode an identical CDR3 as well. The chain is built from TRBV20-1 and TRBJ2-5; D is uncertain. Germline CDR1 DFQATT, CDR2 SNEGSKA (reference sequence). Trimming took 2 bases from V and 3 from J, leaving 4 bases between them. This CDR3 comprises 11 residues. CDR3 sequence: CSARPEETQYF. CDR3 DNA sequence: TGCAGTGCTAGACCCGAAGAGACCCAGTACTTC.

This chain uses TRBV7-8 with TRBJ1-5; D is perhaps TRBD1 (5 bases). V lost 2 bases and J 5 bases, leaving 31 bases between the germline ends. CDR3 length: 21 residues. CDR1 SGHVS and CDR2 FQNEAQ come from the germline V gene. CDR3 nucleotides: TGTGCCAGCAGCTTACGGCCCGGCAGGCCGAGGCCGGAGGGGTCTGATCAGCCCCAGCATTTT. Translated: CASSLRPGRPRPEGSDQPQHF.

DNA for the CDR3: TGCGCCAGCAGCCAAGATGCCTCCCGACGGGGATCCTATAATTCACCCCTCCACTTT. Translated, it gives CASSQDASRRGSYNSPLHF. This chain uses TRBV4-1 with TRBJ1-6, with no clear D. CDR3 length: 19 amino acids. The V and J ends lost 0 bases and 1 base respectively, with 16 bases between them. Germline V gene data show CDR1 as MGHRA and CDR2 as YSYEKL.

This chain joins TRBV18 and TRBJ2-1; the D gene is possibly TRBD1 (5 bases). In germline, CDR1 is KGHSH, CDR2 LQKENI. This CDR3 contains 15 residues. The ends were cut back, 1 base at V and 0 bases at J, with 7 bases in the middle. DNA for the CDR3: TGTGCCAGCTCACCACAGGGGTACTCCTACAATGAGCAGTTCTTC. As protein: CASSPQGYSYNEQFF.

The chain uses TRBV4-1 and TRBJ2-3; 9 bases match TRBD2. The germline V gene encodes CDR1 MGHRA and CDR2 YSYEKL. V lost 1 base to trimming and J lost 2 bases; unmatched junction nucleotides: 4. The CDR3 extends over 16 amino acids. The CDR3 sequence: CASSQGPSGTTDTQYF. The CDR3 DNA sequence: TGCGCCAGCAGCCAAGGGCCTAGCGGGACCACAGATACGCAGTATTTT.

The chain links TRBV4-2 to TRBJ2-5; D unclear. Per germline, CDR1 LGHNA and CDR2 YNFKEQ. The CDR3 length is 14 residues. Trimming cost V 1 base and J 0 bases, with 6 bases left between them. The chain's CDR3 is CASSQVSNQETQYF. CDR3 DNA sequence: TGTGCCAGCAGCCAAGTTAGCAACCAAGAGACCCAGTACTTC.

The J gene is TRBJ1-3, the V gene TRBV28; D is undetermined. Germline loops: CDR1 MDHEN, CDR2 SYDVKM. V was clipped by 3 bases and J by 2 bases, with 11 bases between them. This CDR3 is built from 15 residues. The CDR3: CASSLGGGPGNTIYF. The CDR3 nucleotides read TGTGCCAGCAGTTTGGGAGGCGGGCCTGGAAACACCATATATTTT.

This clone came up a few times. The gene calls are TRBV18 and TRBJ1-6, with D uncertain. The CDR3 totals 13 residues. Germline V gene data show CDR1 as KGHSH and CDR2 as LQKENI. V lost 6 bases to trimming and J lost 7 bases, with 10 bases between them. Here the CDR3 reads CASSADANSPLHF. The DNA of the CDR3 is TGTGCCAGCTCGGCCGATGCGAATTCACCCCTCCACTTT.

The CDR3 region has the DNA TGTGCCTGGAGTGTAGGCCCCGTAGGTGCTCAGCCCCAGCATTTT. Its translation is CAWSVGPVGAQPQHF. The genes are TRBV30 and TRBJ1-5; D remains ambiguous. Germline loops: CDR1 GTSNPN, CDR2 SVGIG (reference sequence). The germline V and J ends were trimmed by 0 bases and 6 bases, with 15 bases remaining between them. The CDR3 is made up of 15 amino acids.

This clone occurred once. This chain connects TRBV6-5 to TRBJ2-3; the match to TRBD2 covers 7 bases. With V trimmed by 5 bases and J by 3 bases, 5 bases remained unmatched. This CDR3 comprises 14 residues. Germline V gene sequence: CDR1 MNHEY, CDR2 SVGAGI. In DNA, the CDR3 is TGTGCCAGCAGTCGGGCGGGAGTGACAGATACGCAGTATTTT. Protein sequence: CASSRAGVTDTQYF.

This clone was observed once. DNA of the CDR3: TGTGCCAGCAGTTTATCTAACCACAGGGATGTGGACACCGGGGAGCTGTTTTTT. Encoded protein: CASSLSNHRDVDTGELFF. This chain uses TRBV27 with TRBJ2-2; tentatively, D is TRBD1 (6 bases). The CDR3 is 18 residues long. Germline values: CDR1 MNHEY, CDR2 SMNVEV (reference sequence). Trimming shortened V by 0 bases and J by 3 bases, and 17 bases separated the two germline ends.

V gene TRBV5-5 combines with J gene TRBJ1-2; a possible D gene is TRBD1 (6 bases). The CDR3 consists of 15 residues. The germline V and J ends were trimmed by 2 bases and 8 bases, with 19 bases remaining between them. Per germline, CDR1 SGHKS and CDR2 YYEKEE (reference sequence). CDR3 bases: TGTGCCAGCAGCTTTTCCCGGACAGCTTCAGGGGGCTACACCTTC. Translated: CASSFSRTASGGYTF. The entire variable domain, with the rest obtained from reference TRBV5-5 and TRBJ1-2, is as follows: DAGVTQSPTHLIKTRGQQVTLRCSPISGHKSVSWYQQVLGQGPQFIFQYYEKEERGRGNFPDRFSARQFPNYSSELNVNALLLGDSALYLCASSFSRTASGGYTFGSGTRLTVV.

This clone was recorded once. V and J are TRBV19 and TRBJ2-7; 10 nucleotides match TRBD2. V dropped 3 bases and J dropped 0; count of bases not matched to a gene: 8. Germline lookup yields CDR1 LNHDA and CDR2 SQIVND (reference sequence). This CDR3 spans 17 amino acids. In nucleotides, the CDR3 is TGTGCCAGTAGTATTGACGCACTAGCGGGGAGCTCCTACGAGCAGTACTTC. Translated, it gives CASSIDALAGSSYEQYF.

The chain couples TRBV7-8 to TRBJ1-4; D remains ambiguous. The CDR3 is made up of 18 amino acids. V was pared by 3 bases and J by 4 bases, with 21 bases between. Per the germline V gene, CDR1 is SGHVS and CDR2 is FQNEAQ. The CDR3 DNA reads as TGTGCCAGCAGCTTCCCCGGGCGCCGGGCCGGGGTTAATGAAAAACTGTTTTTT. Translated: CASSFPGRRAGVNEKLFF.

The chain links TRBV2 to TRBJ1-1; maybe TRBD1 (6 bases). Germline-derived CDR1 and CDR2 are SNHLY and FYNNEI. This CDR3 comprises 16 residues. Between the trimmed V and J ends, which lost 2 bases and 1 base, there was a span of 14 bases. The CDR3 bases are TGTGCCAGCAGTGAAAGGGGAATGGGGGCGAACACTGAAGCTTTCTTT. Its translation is CASSERGMGANTEAFF.

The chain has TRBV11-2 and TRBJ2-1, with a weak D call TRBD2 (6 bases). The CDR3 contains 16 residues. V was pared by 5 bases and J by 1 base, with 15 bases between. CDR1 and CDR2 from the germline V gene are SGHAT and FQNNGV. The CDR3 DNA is TGTGCCAGCAGCCCGACAGAGGGGAGGTCCTACAATGAGCAGTTCTTC. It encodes CASSPTEGRSYNEQFF.

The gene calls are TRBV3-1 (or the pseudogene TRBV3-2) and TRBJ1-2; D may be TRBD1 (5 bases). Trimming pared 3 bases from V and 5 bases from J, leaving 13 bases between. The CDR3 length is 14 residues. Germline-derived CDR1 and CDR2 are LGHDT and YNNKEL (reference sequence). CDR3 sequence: CASSQSGQLYGYTF. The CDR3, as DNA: TGTGCCAGCAGCCAGTCAGGGCAACTATATGGCTACACCTTC.

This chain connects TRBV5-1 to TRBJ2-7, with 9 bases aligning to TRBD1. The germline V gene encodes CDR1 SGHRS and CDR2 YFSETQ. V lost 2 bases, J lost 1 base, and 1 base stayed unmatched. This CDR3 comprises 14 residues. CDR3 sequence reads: CASSLQGASYEQYF. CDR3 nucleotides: TGCGCCAGCAGCTTACAGGGGGCATCCTACGAGCAGTACTTC.

CDR3 loop: CASSSIYGLAGAETQYF. In DNA form, the CDR3 reads TGTGCCAGCAGTTCCATCTACGGACTAGCGGGAGCAGAGACCCAGTACTTC. The chain has TRBV28 and TRBJ2-5; TRBD2 matches 13 bases. The length of the CDR3 is 17 residues. Unmatched junction bases numbered 9, after V lost 4 bases and J lost 4 bases. Germline values: CDR1 MDHEN, CDR2 SYDVKM.

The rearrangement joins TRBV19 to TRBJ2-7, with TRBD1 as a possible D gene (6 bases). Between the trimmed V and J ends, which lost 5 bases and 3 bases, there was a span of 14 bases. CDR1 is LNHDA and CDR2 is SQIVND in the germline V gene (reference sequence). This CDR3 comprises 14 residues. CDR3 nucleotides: TGTGCCAGTAGTCCCCGGGACACCAACTACGAGCAGTACTTC. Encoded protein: CASSPRDTNYEQYF.

DNA for the CDR3: TGTGCCAGCAGCTTAGAGGAGACACGTCAAGAGACCCAGTACTTC. Its protein product is CASSLEETRQETQYF. The chain combines TRBV7-2 with TRBJ2-5; no clear D. Germline CDR1 is SGHTA and CDR2 is FQGNSA. The CDR3 is made up of 15 amino acids. V was shortened by 1 base and J by 2 bases, with 11 bases between the two germline ends.

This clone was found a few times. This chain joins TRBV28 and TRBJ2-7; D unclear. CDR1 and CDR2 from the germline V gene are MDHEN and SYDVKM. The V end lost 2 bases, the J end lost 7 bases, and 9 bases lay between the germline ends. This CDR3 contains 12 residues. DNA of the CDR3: TGTGCCAGCAGTTTAAGTTCAGTGGAGCAGTACTTC. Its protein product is CASSLSSVEQYF.

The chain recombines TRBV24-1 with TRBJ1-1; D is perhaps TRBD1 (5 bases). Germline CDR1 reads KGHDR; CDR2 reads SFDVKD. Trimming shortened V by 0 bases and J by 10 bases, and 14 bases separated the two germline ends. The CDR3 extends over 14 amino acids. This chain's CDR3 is CATSDLTLGAGAFF. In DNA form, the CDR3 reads TGTGCCACCAGTGATTTGACACTCGGGGCGGGAGCTTTCTTT.